Listed below are T cell receptor beta chains from one sample, sequenced in a study of blood T cell repertoires in COVID-19. Clones were sequenced by immunoSEQ multiplex PCR, and TCRdb holds only the in-frame ones, with some missing. Seen here are some 190,000 clones, approximately 80% observed once, and the top ten hold around 8.9%. Specimen: peripheral blood. These receptors all stem from a woman between 50 and 59 years old with active or convalescent COVID-19. Both conserved end residues are part of each CDR3. A D gene is named only where the DNA matches it firmly. Rows give clone size only sometimes, using once, few, many, or a class for an expanded clone.

TRBV9,TRBD2,.,TRBJ2-7,TGTGCCAGCAGCGTAGGCATTAGCGGGGGGTCCTACGAGCAGTACTTC,CASSVGISGGSYEQYF
TRBV7-2,.,.,TRBJ2-2,TGTGCCAGCAGCTCGGACATCTTGAACACCGGGGAGCTGTTTTTT,CASSSDILNTGELFF
TRBV4-3,.,.,TRBJ1-4,TGCGCCAGCAGCCGAGACGGACTTAATGAAAAACTGTTTTTT,CASSRDGLNEKLFF
TRBV27,.,.,TRBJ1-6,TGTGCCAGCAGGTGGACAGAGGGCCTCTATAATTCACCCCTCCACTTT,CASRWTEGLYNSPLHF
TRBV7-9,.,few,TRBJ2-7,TGTGCCAGCAGCTCCGACATCGACGAGCAGTACTTC,CASSSDIDEQYF
TRBV6-5,.,.,TRBJ1-4,TGTGCCAGCAGCCGGGTCTCTAATGAAAAACTGTTTTTT,CASSRVSNEKLFF
TRBV28,TRBD1,.,TRBJ1-2,TGTGCCAGCAGCCTAACGGCAGGGGGCGTTGAATATGGCTACACCTTC,CASSLTAGGVEYGYTF
TRBV23-1,.,.,TRBJ2-7,TGCGCCAGCAGTCAATCTCCTGGGGGCCGATCCTACGAGCAGTACTTC,CASSQSPGGRSYEQYF
TRBV6-2/TRBV6-3,TRBD1,once,TRBJ1-2,TGTGCCAGCACCCCGGACAGGGTGCATGGCTACACCTTC,CASTPDRVHGYTF
TRBV7-8,.,few,TRBJ1-6,TGTGCCACCGGGCTTTCGGGGAGCTCCTATAATTCACCCCTCCACTTT,CATGLSGSSYNSPLHF
TRBV4-3,.,.,TRBJ2-1,TGCGCCAGCAGCCAAGGTGCCGAGCGGGTGGATGAGCAGTTCTTC,CASSQGAERVDEQFF
TRBV11-2,.,.,TRBJ2-5,TGTGCCAGCAGCTTCTCAGGGAAGGAGACCCAGTACTTC,CASSFSGKETQYF
TRBV7-6,.,.,TRBJ1-2,TGTGCCAGCAGCCCCTTTAAACAGACTACCCTATGCTACACCTTC,CASSPFKQTTLCYTF
TRBV28,TRBD1,.,TRBJ2-4,TGTGCCAGCAGGGGGGGACAGGGGGCGGCCAAAAACATTCAGTACTTC,CASRGGQGAAKNIQYF
TRBV4-3,.,.,TRBJ2-6,TGCGCCAGCAGCCCAGGAGGGAAGACGGCTGGGGCCAACGTCCTGACTTTC,CASSPGGKTAGANVLTF
TRBV15,TRBD2,.,TRBJ2-7,TGTGCCACCAGCAGTTCCCTAGCGGCCGCCTACGAGCAGTACTTC,CATSSSLAAAYEQYF
TRBV11-2,.,.,TRBJ2-1,TGTGCCAGCAGCTTACAGGGTGGAGCCTACAATGAGCAGTTCTTC,CASSLQGGAYNEQFF
TRBV7-2,TRBD1,.,TRBJ1-1,TGTGCCAGCAGCTTAACAGGGGAAAGAACTGAAGCTTTCTTT,CASSLTGERTEAFF
TRBV7-8,.,.,TRBJ1-1,TGTGCCAGCAGCCCCTGGGGGGGCGGGACTGAAGCTTTCTTT,CASSPWGGGTEAFF
TRBV2,.,.,TRBJ1-5,TGTGCCAGCAGTTTCCAAGCTGATCAGCCCCAGCATTTT,CASSFQADQPQHF
TRBV30,TRBD2,.,TRBJ2-1,TGTGCCTGGAGTGTACAAGCGGGGGGCCCTTACAATGAGCAGTTCTTC,CAWSVQAGGPYNEQFF
TRBV29-1,TRBD1,.,TRBJ1-4,TGCAGCGTGGCGACAGGGGGCATAAATGAAAAACTGTTTTTT,CSVATGGINEKLFF
TRBV7-2,TRBD1,once,TRBJ2-6,TGTGCCAGCAGCTCGCCGGGACAGGGCTCTGGGGCCAACGTCCTGACTTTC,CASSSPGQGSGANVLTF
TRBV3-1/TRBV3-2,TRBD1,.,TRBJ1-2,TGTGCCAGCAGCCAATACGCCCCCGGTACAGGGGGATCCGACCCTTATGGCTACACCTTC,CASSQYAPGTGGSDPYGYTF
TRBV9,.,.,TRBJ2-1,TGTGCCAGCAGCCCACGGACTACCGTATACCCCTCCTACAATGAGCAGTTCTTC,CASSPRTTVYPSYNEQFF
TRBV3-1/TRBV3-2,TRBD1,.,TRBJ2-3,TGTGCCAGCAGCCAAGATCGGGACAGAACCACAGATACGCAGTATTTT,CASSQDRDRTTDTQYF
TRBV7-8,.,once,TRBJ2-2,TGTGCCAGCAGCTTATGGGGGCTGAACACCGGGGAGCTGTTTTTT,CASSLWGLNTGELFF
TRBV21-1,.,.,TRBJ2-1,TGTGCCAGCAGCAAAAGTTCGGCAGCGAGCTCCTACAATGAGCAGTTCTTC,CASSKSSAASSYNEQFF